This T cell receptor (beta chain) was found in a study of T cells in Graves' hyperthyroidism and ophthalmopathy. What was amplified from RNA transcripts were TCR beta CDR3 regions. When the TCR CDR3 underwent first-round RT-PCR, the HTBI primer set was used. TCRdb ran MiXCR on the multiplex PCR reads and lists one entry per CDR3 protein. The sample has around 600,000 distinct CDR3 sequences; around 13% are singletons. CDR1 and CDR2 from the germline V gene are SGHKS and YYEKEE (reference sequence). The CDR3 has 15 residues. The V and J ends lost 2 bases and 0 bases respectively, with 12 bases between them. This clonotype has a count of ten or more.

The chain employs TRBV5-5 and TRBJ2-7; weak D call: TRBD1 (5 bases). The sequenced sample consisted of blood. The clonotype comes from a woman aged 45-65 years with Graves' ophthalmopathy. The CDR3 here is CASSFRVSSSYEQYF. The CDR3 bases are TGTGCCAGCAGCTTCAGGGTTAGTAGCTCCTACGAGCAGTACTTC.